This T cell receptor beta chain is drawn from a study of CD8+CD57+ T cells in acquired aplastic anemia. This clonotype has a handful of counts. Germline assignment: CDR1 ENHRY and CDR2 SYGVKD. The CDR3 is 12 residues long. The V end lost 7 bases, the J end lost 4 bases, and 10 bases lay between the germline ends. TCR beta VDJ and CDR3 profiling used genomic DNA as template. TCRdb re-called the reads with MiXCR, one entry per CDR3 protein. Of 200,000 or so distinct CDR3 sequences in the sample, under 55% are singletons; the top ten hold about 20%. CD8+CD57+ cell expansion had been shown by flow cytometry in patients chosen for sequencing.

The J gene is TRBJ2-5, the V gene TRBV10-3; D might be TRBD2 (6 bases). Sequencing used sorted CD4+, CD8+, or CD8+CD57+ T cells (not recorded which) from PBMCs. The TCR comes from a human donor with aplastic anemia. The CDR3 sequence: CAIMEEGETQYF. The CDR3 region has the DNA TGTGCCATCATGGAGGAGGGAGAGACCCAGTACTTC.